This T cell receptor (beta chain) emerged from a study of CD8+CD57+ T cells in acquired aplastic anemia. Study details: When averaged, DNA from sorted CD4+ and CD8+ cells came to 3 to 4 ug.

This clonotype was counted ten times or more. CDR1 LNHDA and CDR2 SQIVND come from the germline V gene (reference sequence). V shed 4 bases and J 8 bases; nucleotides not matched to a gene: 7. This CDR3 has 15 residues. TCR beta VDJ and CDR3 profiling used genomic DNA as template. TCRdb analysed the reads with MiXCR anew, one entry per CDR3 protein. The sample lists about 210,000 distinct CDR3 sequences; 61% were seen once. The receptor was derived from a human donor in good health. The sample comprised sorted CD4+, CD8+, or CD8+CD57+ T cells (not recorded which) from PBMCs. J is TRBJ2-1 and V is TRBV19, with 11 bases identical to TRBD1. CDR3 protein: CASSRGTGGFDEQFF. The CDR3 DNA sequence: TGTGCCAGTAGTAGGGGGACAGGGGGGTTCGATGAGCAGTTCTTC.